These 2 T cell receptor beta chains originate from one sample sequenced in a study of blood T cell repertoires in COVID-19. Sequencing was performed with immunoSEQ multiplex PCR; in TCRdb, only in-frame clones are kept and a portion is missing. The repertoire holds around 160,000 clones, with around 84% as singletons. The source material was peripheral blood. The receptors here all came from a man between 60 and 70 years old with active or convalescent COVID-19.

The rearrangement links TRBV5-1 to TRBJ2-5, with 8 bases aligning to TRBD1. V was clipped by 4 bases and J by 5 bases; unmatched bases: 10. Germline assignment: CDR1 SGHRS and CDR2 YFSETQ. CDR3 length: 15 residues. The chain's CDR3 is CASSQRTGKRETQYF. The CDR3, as DNA: TGCGCCAGCAGCCAAAGGACAGGGAAGAGGGAGACCCAGTACTTC.

The CDR3 region is CASSRGTAYEQYF. CDR3 coding DNA: TGTGCCAGCAGTAGGGGGACAGCTTACGAGCAGTACTTC. This sequence joins TRBV6-6 and TRBJ2-7, with 7 bases aligning to TRBD1. Per the germline V gene, CDR1 is MNHNY and CDR2 is SVGAGI (reference sequence). The CDR3 sequence is 13 residues long. The V gene end was trimmed by 5 bases and the J gene end by 4 bases; junction bases not matched to a gene: 5.